A selection of T cell receptor beta chains follows, all from one sample in a study of shared clonotypes between healthy human individuals. Using immunoSEQ multiplex PCR, the repertoire was profiled, and TCRdb retains in-frame clones only, with some absent. The sample lists about 1 million clones, roughly 80% occurring once. The sample was memory CD4+ T cells sorted from blood. These receptors all stem from a man between 18 and 35 years old in good health. CDR3s include the opening cysteine and the closing phenylalanine or tryptophan. Each record gives: J gene, V gene, D gene, clone size, CDR3 DNA, CDR3 protein. The D gene is left open where the match is weak. Rows give clone size only sometimes, using once, few, many, or a class for an expanded clone.

>TRBJ1-4|TRBV18|.|.
TGTGCCAGCTCACCGAACGCACCCGGTAATGAAAAACTGTTTTTT
CASSPNAPGNEKLFF
>TRBJ2-5|TRBV20-1|.|.
TGCAGTGCGCAGGTTCCGGAGACCCAGTACTTC
CSAQVPETQYF
>TRBJ2-7|TRBV18|TRBD1|.
TGTGCCAGCTCACCACCACAGAGGACAGGCTCCTACGAGCAGTACTTC
CASSPPQRTGSYEQYF
>TRBJ1-5|TRBV7-9|.|.
TGTGCCAGCAGCTTGACAGGTCCTCAGCCCCAGCATTTT
CASSLTGPQPQHF
>TRBJ2-3|TRBV12-5|.|.
TGTGCTAGTGGTAAGGGAACAGATACGCAGTATTTT
CASGKGTDTQYF
>TRBJ1-4|TRBV28|.|.
TGTGCCAGCATCGGGGGAACAAATGAAAAACTGTTTTTT
CASIGGTNEKLFF
>TRBJ1-6|TRBV27|.|.
TGTGCCAGCAGCCTTGGGGTGGGCAATTCACCCCTCCACTTT
CASSLGVGNSPLHF
>TRBJ2-5|TRBV7-8|.|.
TGTGCCAGCAGCTTAGACAGGGTGGAGACCCAGTACTTC
CASSLDRVETQYF
>TRBJ2-5|TRBV6-4|.|.
TGTGCCAGCAGTGACGGGGGGGGCGGAAGTCCCCAGTACTTC
CASSDGGGGSPQYF
>TRBJ1-1|TRBV6-6|.|.
TGTGCCAGCATGAAGTGGGGGGGCCCAGAAGCTTTCTTT
CASMKWGGPEAFF
>TRBJ1-4|TRBV30|TRBD1|.
TGTGCCTGGATGAGGGGGCAGGCTAATGAAAAACTGTTTTTT
CAWMRGQANEKLFF
>TRBJ2-3|TRBV19|.|.
TGTGCCAGTAGTCTTCAGGGGTCAGATACGCAGTATTTT
CASSLQGSDTQYF
>TRBJ2-6|TRBV30|.|.
TGTGCCTGGGGGCCTGGGGCCAACGTCCTGACTTTC
CAWGPGANVLTF
>TRBJ2-5|TRBV7-9|.|.
TGTGCCAGCAGCCCCAGGGGCGGGGCCCGGAGGGAGACCCAGTACTTC
CASSPRGGARRETQYF
>TRBJ2-3|TRBV29-1|TRBD2|.
TGCAGCGTCTACGGGGGGTGGCTAGCGGGATTGGTTGTGGCAGATACGCAGTATTTT
CSVYGGWLAGLVVADTQYF
>TRBJ1-1|TRBV5-6|.|.
TGTGCCAGCAGCCCACAGGTACGTTTGCACACTGAAGCTTTCTTT
CASSPQVRLHTEAFF
>TRBJ1-1|TRBV27|.|once
TGTGCCAGCAGTAATTCGAAAAACACTGAAGCTTTCTTT
CASSNSKNTEAFF
>TRBJ1-1|TRBV28|TRBD1|.
TGTGCCAGCAGTTTGGTCCAGGGGGCAATTGAAGCTTTCTTT
CASSLVQGAIEAFF
>TRBJ1-1|TRBV10-1|TRBD1|.
TGCGCCAGCAGCGCCCGACAGGGGAAGAACACTGAAGCTTTCTTT
CASSARQGKNTEAFF
>TRBJ1-1|TRBV19|.|few
TGTGCCAGTAGTATGTTGACAGGTGGGATGAACACTGAAGCTTTCTTT
CASSMLTGGMNTEAFF
>TRBJ1-1|TRBV30|TRBD1|.
TGTGCCTGGGGACGGACAGGGTCCCACACTGAAGCTTTCTTT
CAWGRTGSHTEAFF
>TRBJ1-2|TRBV6-4|TRBD1|.
TGTGCCAGCAGGGAAGGGAAGGGGGCCGGCTATGGCTACACCTTC
CASREGKGAGYGYTF
>TRBJ2-7|TRBV18|TRBD1|.
TGTGCCAGCTCGCAGCTGACAGGGTCCCACGAGCAGTACTTC
CASSQLTGSHEQYF
>TRBJ2-3|TRBV30|.|.
TGTGCCTGGAAACGACTGGGCACTAGCACAGATACGCAGTATTTT
CAWKRLGTSTDTQYF
>TRBJ2-7|TRBV25-1|TRBD1|.
TGTGCCAGCAGTGAATCGGACAGGGGGGACGAGCAGTACTTC
CASSESDRGDEQYF
>TRBJ2-7|TRBV5-1|TRBD2|.
TGCGCCAGCAGCTCCGGTTCCGGGGGGAGATCCTACGAGCAGTACTTC
CASSSGSGGRSYEQYF
>TRBJ1-4|TRBV5-5|TRBD1|.
TGTGCCAGCAGCTTGGAGACAGGGCGAGGTGAACTGTTTTTT
CASSLETGRGELFF
>TRBJ2-3|TRBV25-1|.|.
TGTGCCAGCAGTGAACAAGGTATTCTACCCACAGATACGCAGTATTTT
CASSEQGILPTDTQYF
>TRBJ1-2|TRBV5-1|.|.
TGCGCCAGCAGCCAAAAGACCGAGGAGGGCTACACCTTC
CASSQKTEEGYTF
>TRBJ2-1|TRBV7-6|.|.
TGTGCCAGCAGCTTAGCGTATTTCCCATTAAGTGAGCAGTTCTTC
CASSLAYFPLSEQFF
>TRBJ1-6|TRBV2|TRBD1|.
TGTGCCACCGCCTTGGGACAGGGGGGAAGTTCACCCCTCCACTTT
CATALGQGGSSPLHF
>TRBJ1-5|TRBV30|.|.
TGTGCCTGGAGTCACGGGGGCGGCAATCAGCCCCAGCATTTT
CAWSHGGGNQPQHF
>TRBJ2-3|TRBV18|TRBD2|.
TGTGCCAGCTCACCACGAAAAGCGGGAGGAGCAGATACGCAGTATTTT
CASSPRKAGGADTQYF
>TRBJ2-7|TRBV5-4|TRBD2|.
TGTGCCAGCAGCTTAGCTAGCGGGGCCTCCTACGAGCAGTACTTC
CASSLASGASYEQYF
>TRBJ2-1|TRBV7-2|.|.
TGTGCCAGCAGCTCATTCGGACTTGCCAATGAGCAGTTCTTC
CASSSFGLANEQFF
>TRBJ2-5|TRBV6-5|.|.
TGTGCCAGCAGTTACCGGGAGACCCAGTACTTC
CASSYRETQYF
>TRBJ2-1|TRBV11-3|TRBD2|.
TGTGCCAGCAGCTTGGGTCTAGCGGTCAACAATGAGCAGTTCTTC
CASSLGLAVNNEQFF